This TCR beta chain was sequenced in a study of T cell changes during pregnancy in multiple sclerosis (dated by TCRdb to the late 2010s). About the full investigation: Changes in the T cell repertoire over the course of pregnancy were examined in this study in women with multiple sclerosis.

Library construction relied on the immunoSEQ multiplex PCR assay. The table comes from immuneACCESS by way of TCRdb, which keeps in-frame sequences with V and J called. Part of the clones is missing from these tables; in studies checked, under half for an unresolved V gene and the rest for unknown reasons. Counted in this sample were under 40,000 clones; 80% to 95% of them appeared once. The ten most abundant clones make up about 0.4% of the sample. Worth noting for this clone: It lacks a known antigen. Base-call qualities are not available, and no considerably larger clone is one nucleotide away.

V is pared back by 0 bases and J by 3 bases, with 7 bases lying between the germline termini. The CDR3 contains 14 residues, cysteine and phenylalanine counted. The retained sequence is limited to the CDR3, 42 bases, with the frame set at the first base. CDR1 and CDR2, per the germline V gene, are SGHAT and FQNNGV. The specimen comprised CD4+ T cells from peripheral blood mononuclear cells, sampled in the third trimester of pregnancy. This TCR was recovered from a female donor in good health, enrolled as a control in a pregnancy study. Recombination connected TRBV11-2 to TRBJ2-3; 6 matching bases give a weak D call of TRBD2. DNA sequence: TGTGCCAGCAGCTTAGACGCGGGAACAGATACGCAGTATTTT. It translates as CASSLDAGTDTQYF.